One sample yielded the 3 T cell receptor beta chains listed below, sequenced in a study of blood T cell repertoires in COVID-19. Clones were sequenced by immunoSEQ multiplex PCR, and TCRdb holds only the in-frame ones, with some missing. The top ten clones hold approximately 1% of a sample with almost 400,000 clones, approximately 90% of them seen once. Source material: PBMCs or T cells enriched from blood (not recorded which). Every receptor here comes from a woman in her twenties or thirties with acute COVID-19.

The chain recombines TRBV6-5 with TRBJ2-5; 7 nucleotides line up with TRBD2. CDR1 and CDR2 (germline): MNHEY, SVGAGI. The length of the CDR3 is 15 residues. J was trimmed by 2 bases and V by 7 bases; bases with no gene match: 10. The CDR3 DNA sequence: TGTGCCAGCAAAGCGGGACCAAGTCGTCAAGAGACCCAGTACTTC. Translated, it gives CASKAGPSRQETQYF.

This chain connects TRBV29-1 to TRBJ2-7, with 9 bases fitting TRBD2. The junction had 11 bases not matched to a gene; V was cut back by 3 bases and J by 2 bases. This CDR3 has 16 amino acids. The germline V gene encodes CDR1 SQVTM and CDR2 ANQGSEA. CDR3 coding DNA: TGCAGCGTTGATCGCCGGTCGCGGGGGGGTACCTACGAGCAGTACTTC. This translates into CSVDRRSRGGTYEQYF.

The chain links TRBV19 to TRBJ1-2; 8 bases are shared with TRBD1. The ends lost 8 bases at V and 8 bases at J; junction bases unmatched: 10. The CDR3 length is 13 residues. Germline V CDR1 and CDR2: LNHDA, SQIVND (reference sequence). The CDR3 coding sequence is TGTGCCAGTCTCGGGACAGGCGTAGGGGGCTACACCTTC. Protein: CASLGTGVGGYTF.